Described below is a single TCR beta chain sequence and its context. These data come from a study of blood T cell repertoires in COVID-19. V trimming: 0 bases; J trimming: 8 bases; junction bases outside the gene matches: 7. Germline V gives CDR1 SGHRS, CDR2 YFSETQ. The CDR3 extends over 15 amino acids. This table comes from immunoSEQ multiplex PCR, and its TCRdb copy is limited to in-frame clones, with some not included. This sample has about 140,000 clones, with 84% found just once. The chain couples TRBV5-1 to TRBJ1-4; 7 positions agree with TRBD1. The sequenced sample was PBMCs or T cells enriched from blood (not recorded which). The sequence came from a woman in her forties or fifties with acute COVID-19. The CDR3 sequence is CASSLALAGGEKLFF. CDR3 nucleotide sequence: TGCGCCAGCAGCTTGGCCCTGGCAGGGGGGGAAAAACTGTTTTTT. Full variable domain (missing parts from reference TRBV5-1 and TRBJ1-4): KAGVTQTPRYLIKTRGQQVTLSCSPISGHRSVSWYQQTPGQGLQFLFEYFSETQRNKGNFPGRFSGRQFSNSRSEMNVSTLELGDSALYLCASSLALAGGEKLFFGSGTQLSVL.